A selection of T cell receptor beta chains follows, all from one sample in a study of CD8 T cells in Susac syndrome. TCRdb analysed the immunoSEQ multiplex PCR reads with MiXCR anew, one entry per CDR3 protein. Of around 170,000 distinct CDR3 sequences listed, 85% to 95% are singletons. The material sequenced was CD8+ T cells from PBMCs. These receptors were taken from a human donor with Susac syndrome. The CDR3 runs from the conserved cysteine through the conserved F or W. A D gene is named only where the DNA matches it firmly. Clone size is not always given. Where it is, it says once, few, many or a class for expanded clones.

clone size	D gene	V gene	J gene	CDR3 protein	CDR3 DNA
-	-	TRBV5-5	TRBJ2-7	CASSRLSERPYEQYF	TGTGCCAGCAGCCGTCTGAGCGAACGTCCCTACGAGCAGTACTTC
-	TRBD1	TRBV2	TRBJ1-5	CASRRAFRGHGGNQPQHF	TGTGCCAGCAGGAGGGCATTCAGGGGGCATGGTGGCAATCAGCCCCAGCATTTT
-	-	TRBV6-5	TRBJ2-1	CASSYEAGINEQFF	TGTGCCAGCAGTTACGAGGCAGGAATCAATGAGCAGTTCTTC
-	TRBD2	TRBV7-8	TRBJ2-1	CASSALAGVHNEQFF	TGTGCCAGCAGCGCACTAGCGGGAGTCCACAATGAGCAGTTCTTC
-	-	TRBV7-3	TRBJ2-1	CASSSKGAGVPFF	TGTGCCAGCAGCTCCAAGGGGGCGGGAGTACCGTTCTTC
-	-	TRBV27	TRBJ2-3	CASSLSASVPSTDTQYF	TGTGCCAGCAGTTTATCAGCGAGCGTCCCTAGCACAGATACGCAGTATTTT
once	TRBD1	TRBV9	TRBJ2-2	CASSPAGTGYTGELFF	TGTGCCAGCAGTCCAGCTGGGACAGGGTACACCGGGGAGCTGTTTTTT
-	-	TRBV29-1	TRBJ2-5	CSVPQGGLETQYF	TGCAGCGTTCCCCAGGGGGGGTTGGAGACCCAGTACTTC
-	-	TRBV18	TRBJ2-5	CASSPSLAEETQYF	TGTGCCAGCTCACCATCCCTGGCGGAAGAGACCCAGTACTTC
-	TRBD1	TRBV29-1	TRBJ1-5	CSVETGDSNQPQHF	TGCAGCGTTGAGACAGGGGATAGCAATCAGCCCCAGCATTTT
-	TRBD1	TRBV5-1	TRBJ1-2	CASSGDRPNYGYTF	TGCGCCAGCAGCGGGGACAGGCCCAACTATGGCTACACCTTC
-	-	TRBV9	TRBJ2-1	CASSLGASGEQFF	TGTGCCAGCAGCCTTGGGGCCTCAGGCGAGCAGTTCTTC
-	-	TRBV6-6	TRBJ1-1	CASSYLVHTEAFF	TGTGCCAGCAGTTACTTGGTCCACACTGAAGCTTTCTTT
-	-	TRBV19	TRBJ2-5	CASSFLWETQETQYF	TGTGCCAGTAGTTTCCTTTGGGAGACCCAAGAGACCCAGTACTTC
-	-	TRBV5-1	TRBJ2-1	CASSSKAGSYNEQFF	TGCGCCAGCAGCTCTAAGGCAGGGTCCTACAATGAGCAGTTCTTC
-	-	TRBV15	TRBJ2-3	CATSGDRTLDTQYF	TGTGCCACCAGCGGCGACAGAACGCTAGATACGCAGTATTTT
-	-	TRBV20-1	TRBJ2-7	CSASQDGAYEQYF	TGCAGCGCTTCGCAGGACGGAGCTTACGAGCAGTACTTC
once	-	TRBV9	TRBJ2-1	CASSVVLAGPNNEQFF	TGTGCCAGCAGCGTAGTTTTGGCGGGACCGAACAATGAGCAGTTCTTC
-	TRBD2	TRBV18	TRBJ2-1	CASSPTAGGKLNEQFF	TGTGCCAGCTCACCTACAGCGGGGGGGAAACTAAATGAGCAGTTCTTC
-	TRBD2	TRBV15	TRBJ2-5	CATSRDRGEETQYF	TGTGCCACCAGCAGAGATCGGGGGGAAGAGACCCAGTACTTC
once	-	TRBV2	TRBJ2-7	CASISGQGPHEQYF	TGTGCCAGCATAAGCGGGCAGGGCCCCCACGAGCAGTACTTC
-	TRBD1	TRBV18	TRBJ2-3	CASSSIGQDGTDTQYF	TGTGCCAGCTCTTCCATCGGACAGGATGGCACAGATACGCAGTATTTT
-	TRBD1	TRBV12-3/TRBV12-4	TRBJ1-1	CASSNRGGTEAFF	TGTGCCAGCAGTAACAGGGGCGGCACTGAAGCTTTCTTT
-	TRBD1	TRBV2	TRBJ1-1	CASSGDSRFTEAFF	TGTGCCAGCAGTGGGGACAGCCGTTTCACTGAAGCTTTCTTT
-	-	TRBV5-8	TRBJ2-4	CASSDNRDPQYF	TGTGCCAGCAGCGATAACAGGGATCCTCAGTACTTC
-	TRBD2	TRBV5-4	TRBJ2-7	CASSSQQLASGSSYEQYF	TGTGCCAGCAGCTCTCAGCAGTTGGCTAGCGGGAGTTCCTACGAGCAGTACTTC
-	-	TRBV28	TRBJ2-1	CASSLDMGSYNEQFF	TGTGCCAGCAGTTTAGATATGGGCTCCTACAATGAGCAGTTCTTC
-	-	TRBV4-1	TRBJ1-1	CASSQGSAEMNTEAFF	TGCGCCAGCAGCCAAGGGTCGGCAGAGATGAACACTGAAGCTTTCTTT
-	-	TRBV5-1	TRBJ1-4	CASSLDNLEKLFF	TGCGCCAGCAGCCTGGATAACCTTGAAAAACTGTTTTTT
-	-	TRBV6-5	TRBJ2-2	CASRQNTGELFF	TGTGCCAGCAGGCAGAACACCGGGGAGCTGTTTTTT
-	-	TRBV28	TRBJ2-1	CASIPGSSYNEQFF	TGTGCCAGTATTCCAGGGAGCTCCTACAATGAGCAGTTCTTC
-	-	TRBV30	TRBJ2-5	CAQLGGPIGETQYF	TGTGCGCAGCTAGGGGGGCCAATAGGAGAGACCCAGTACTTC
-	-	TRBV3-1	TRBJ2-1	CASSLPGEGGWNEQFF	TGTGCCAGCAGCCTCCCCGGTGAGGGGGGTTGGAATGAGCAGTTCTTC
-	TRBD1	TRBV3-1	TRBJ2-7	CASSQESPGTEIYEQYF	TGTGCCAGCAGCCAAGAGAGCCCCGGGACAGAAATCTACGAGCAGTACTTC
-	-	TRBV7-9	TRBJ1-3	CASSSTSVSGNTIYF	TGTGCCAGCAGCTCCACCTCGGTCTCTGGAAACACCATATATTTT
-	-	TRBV13	TRBJ1-1	CASLDGDMNTEAFF	TGTGCCAGCCTGGACGGAGACATGAACACTGAAGCTTTCTTT
-	-	TRBV24-1	TRBJ2-1	CATSQWGYNEQFF	TGTGCCACCAGTCAGTGGGGATACAATGAGCAGTTCTTC
-	-	TRBV18	TRBJ2-1	CASSPPLDWQFF	TGTGCCAGCTCACCACCGCTTGACTGGCAGTTCTTC
once	TRBD2	TRBV3-1	TRBJ2-3	CASSPTSAWGDTQYF	TGTGCCAGCAGCCCGACTAGCGCGTGGGGAGATACGCAGTATTTT
-	TRBD2	TRBV9	TRBJ2-7	CASSATGGAPYEQYF	TGTGCCAGCAGCGCCACCGGGGGGGCCCCCTACGAGCAGTACTTC
few	TRBD2	TRBV7-9	TRBJ2-7	CASSRRLAGDYEQYF	TGTGCCAGCAGCAGGCGACTAGCGGGGGACTACGAGCAGTACTTC
once	-	TRBV29-1	TRBJ2-7	CSVVETSYEQYF	TGCAGCGTTGTGGAGACTAGCTACGAGCAGTACTTC
-	TRBD1	TRBV20-1	TRBJ1-2	CSDTQGAVGYTF	TGCAGTGATACCCAGGGGGCAGTTGGCTACACCTTC
-	TRBD1	TRBV11-2	TRBJ2-7	CASSDDRAYEQYF	TGTGCCAGCAGCGATGACAGGGCCTACGAGCAGTACTTC
-	TRBD2	TRBV5-1	TRBJ2-1	CASSLAGEGTGNEQFF	TGCGCCAGCAGCTTGGCCGGGGAGGGGACGGGTAATGAGCAGTTCTTC
-	-	TRBV6-4	TRBJ1-6	CASSRETGFSPLHF	TGTGCCAGCAGTCGCGAAACAGGGTTCTCACCCCTCCACTTT
-	-	TRBV7-9	TRBJ2-3	CASSPSPPGPTYF	TGTGCCAGCAGCCCCTCCCCCCCGGGACCTACGTATTTT
-	-	TRBV5-1	TRBJ2-7	CASSWEEHPYEQYF	TGCGCCAGCAGCTGGGAGGAACATCCCTACGAGCAGTACTTC
-	TRBD1	TRBV7-3	TRBJ2-5	CASSSTGGSGETQYF	TGTGCCAGCAGCTCAACAGGGGGCTCGGGAGAGACCCAGTACTTC